The T cell receptor (beta chain) described here comes from a study of T cell repertoires in cytomegalovirus infection. The overall study: Selected CMV epitopes included recently identified HLA-C-restricted ones as well as well-studied HLA-B-restricted ones.

CDR1 is LNHDA and CDR2 is SQIVND in the germline V gene (reference sequence). V was clipped by 5 bases and J by 3 bases, with 5 bases between them. The CDR3 has 11 residues. The study, taken as a whole, reports: The ex vivo response was dominated by HLA-C-restricted CMV-specific TCR beta clonotypes.

TCRdb independently ran MiXCR on the reads; one entry per CDR3 protein. The repertoire has roughly 34,000 distinct CDR3 sequences, approximately 52% of them found once; the top ten carry 75% to 95%. In the case of this clonotype: Its antigen is still unknown.

V and J are TRBV19 and TRBJ2-7; D is unclear. This receptor was identified in a human donor in good health (CMV status not recorded). Some clones in this sample may be carry-over from other donors' samples. This specimen was CD8+ T cells from cultured PBMCs, taken from culture after CMV antigen stimulation. CDR3 DNA sequence: TGTGCCAGTAGTGGGAACTACGAGCAGTACTTC. Residues: CASSGNYEQYF.